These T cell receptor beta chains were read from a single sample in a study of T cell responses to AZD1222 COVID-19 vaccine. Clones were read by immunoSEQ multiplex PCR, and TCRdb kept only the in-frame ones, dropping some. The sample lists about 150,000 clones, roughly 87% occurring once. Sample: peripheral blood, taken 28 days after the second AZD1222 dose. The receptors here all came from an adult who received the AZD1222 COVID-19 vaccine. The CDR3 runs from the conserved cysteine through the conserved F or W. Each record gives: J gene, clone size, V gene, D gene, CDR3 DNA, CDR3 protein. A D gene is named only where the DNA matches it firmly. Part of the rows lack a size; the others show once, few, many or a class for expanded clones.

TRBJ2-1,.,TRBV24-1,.,TGTGCCACCAGTGATGTGGGATCGGTATACAATGAGCAGTTCTTC,CATSDVGSVYNEQFF
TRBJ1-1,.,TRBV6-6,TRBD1,TGTGCCAGCAGTTTCGGACAGGGCATGCAAGCTTTCTTT,CASSFGQGMQAFF
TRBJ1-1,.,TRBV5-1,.,TGCGCCAGCAGTTCGAACAGGGCCATGAACACTGAAGCTTTCTTT,CASSSNRAMNTEAFF
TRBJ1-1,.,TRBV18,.,TGTGCCAGCTCACCGGCGACAGGAGGAGGCAATGAAGCTTTCTTT,CASSPATGGGNEAFF
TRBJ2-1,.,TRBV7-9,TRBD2,TGTGCCAGCAGCTTAATCCGCGGGAGTTCCTACAATGAGCAGTTCTTC,CASSLIRGSSYNEQFF
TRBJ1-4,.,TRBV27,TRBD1,TGTGCCAGCAGTCAATACCCGACAGGGGGCGACGGTGAAAAACTGTTTTTT,CASSQYPTGGDGEKLFF
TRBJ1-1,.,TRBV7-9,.,TGTGCCAGCAGCTTACCCGTGGGGGAAAACACTGAAGCTTTCTTT,CASSLPVGENTEAFF
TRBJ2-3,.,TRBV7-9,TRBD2,TGTGCCAGCAGCTGGACTAGCGGACGCTCTAGCACAGATACGCAGTATTTT,CASSWTSGRSSTDTQYF
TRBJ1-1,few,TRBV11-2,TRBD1,TGTGCCAGCAGCTTAGGGTGGGGGACAGTCGCTGAAGCTTTCTTT,CASSLGWGTVAEAFF
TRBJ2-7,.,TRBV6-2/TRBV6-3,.,TGTGCCAGCAGTTACTCGTCGGAGGGCCACGAGCAGTACTTC,CASSYSSEGHEQYF
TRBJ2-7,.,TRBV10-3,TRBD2,TGTGCCACCCATAGCGGGACCAGCTCCTACGAGCAGTACTTC,CATHSGTSSYEQYF
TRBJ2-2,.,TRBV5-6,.,TGTGCCAGCAGCTTGGTTCCCGGGGAGCTGTTTTTT,CASSLVPGELFF
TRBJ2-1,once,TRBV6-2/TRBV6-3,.,TGTGCCAGCAGTTACCCTCGGGGAGCGAAAACTTACAATGAGCAGTTCTTC,CASSYPRGAKTYNEQFF
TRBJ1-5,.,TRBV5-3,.,TGTGCCAGAAGCTTAATCAGGGTTAACAATCAGCCCCAGCATTTT,CARSLIRVNNQPQHF
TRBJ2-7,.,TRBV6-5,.,TGTGCCAGCAGGCTCCCGGGAATAGGGGACGAGCAGTACTTC,CASRLPGIGDEQYF
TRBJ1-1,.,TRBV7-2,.,TGTGCCAGCAGCCTAAAGACACGGATGAACACTGAAGCTTTCTTT,CASSLKTRMNTEAFF
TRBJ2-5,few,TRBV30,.,TGTGCCTGGAGTGTCCAAGAGACCCAGTACTTC,CAWSVQETQYF
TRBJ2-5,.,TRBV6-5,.,TGTGCCGGACACTTCCAAGAGACCCAGTACTTC,CAGHFQETQYF
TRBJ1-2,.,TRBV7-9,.,TGTGCCAGCAGCTTACCCAGACCGGAGTCGAAAGATGGCTACACCTTC,CASSLPRPESKDGYTF
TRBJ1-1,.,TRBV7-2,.,TGTGCCAGTATCATCTCCGGGGCACTGAACACTGAAGCTTTCTTT,CASIISGALNTEAFF
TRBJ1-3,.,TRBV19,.,TGTGCCAGTAGCCTCAGGGGAAACACCATATATTTT,CASSLRGNTIYF
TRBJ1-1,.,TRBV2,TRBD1,TGTGCCAGCAGGGGGACAGGAATATACACTGAAGCTTTCTTT,CASRGTGIYTEAFF
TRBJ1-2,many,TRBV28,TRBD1,TGTGCCAGCACCAAGGGGACAGGGGTATACTATGGCTACACCTTC,CASTKGTGVYYGYTF
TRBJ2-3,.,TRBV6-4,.,TGTGCCAGCAGTGACTCAGAAACAGATACGCAGTATTTT,CASSDSETDTQYF
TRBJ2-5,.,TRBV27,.,TGTGCCAGCAGTTTTGGTGCGGCCCAAGAGACCCAGTACTTC,CASSFGAAQETQYF
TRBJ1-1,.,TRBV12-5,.,TGTGCTAGTGGTTTGGTAAGCAACAGCGGATTAATGAACACTGAAGCTTTCTTT,CASGLVSNSGLMNTEAFF
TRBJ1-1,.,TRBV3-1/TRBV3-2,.,TGTGCCAGCAGCCAAGATACCGCTGAAGCTTTCTTT,CASSQDTAEAFF
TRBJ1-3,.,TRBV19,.,TGTGCCAGTAGTTCCCCACGGACCCTCTCTGGAAACACCATATATTTT,CASSSPRTLSGNTIYF
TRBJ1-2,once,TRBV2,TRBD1,TGTGCCAGCAGCACGAGGGGACAGAACTATGGCTACACCTTC,CASSTRGQNYGYTF
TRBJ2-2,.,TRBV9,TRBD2,TGTGCCAGCAGCGGTTCACTAGCGGGAGGGCCTACCGGGGAGCTGTTTTTT,CASSGSLAGGPTGELFF
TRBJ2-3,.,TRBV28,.,TGTGCCAGCAGCCGACCACAGGGTTTGGGCACAGATACGCAGTATTTT,CASSRPQGLGTDTQYF
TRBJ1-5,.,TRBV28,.,TGTGCCAGCAGTCTAAACCCCCGGGAATCAAATAGCAATCAGCCCCAGCATTTT,CASSLNPRESNSNQPQHF
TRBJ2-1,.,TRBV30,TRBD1,TGTGCCTGGAGTGGAGGGACAGGGCCTTACAATGAGCAGTTCTTC,CAWSGGTGPYNEQFF
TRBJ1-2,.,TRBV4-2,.,TGTGCCAGCAGCCAAGACAGTTTAGCTAACTATGGCTACACCTTC,CASSQDSLANYGYTF
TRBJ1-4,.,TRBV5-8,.,TGTGCCAGCAGCTTGCTCGGGGGGGAAAAACTGTTTTTT,CASSLLGGEKLFF
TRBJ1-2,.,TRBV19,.,TGTGCCAGCGCCCGGGACAAACCATATGGCTACACCTTC,CASARDKPYGYTF
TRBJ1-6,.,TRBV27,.,TGTGCCAGCACCTTCTCGGACAGAAGGGTCGGTTCACCCCTCCACTTT,CASTFSDRRVGSPLHF
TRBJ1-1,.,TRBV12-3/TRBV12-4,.,TGTGCCAGCAGTGGACAGCCGAACACTGAAGCTTTCTTT,CASSGQPNTEAFF
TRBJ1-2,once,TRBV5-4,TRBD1,TGTGCCAGCAGCCCGACAGGGGGCCTAGCCTATGGCTACACCTTC,CASSPTGGLAYGYTF
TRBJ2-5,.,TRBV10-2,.,TGCGCCAGCAGTGAGTCATTTCTCCCGGAGACCCAGTACTTC,CASSESFLPETQYF
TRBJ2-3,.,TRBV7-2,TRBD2,TGTGCCAGCAGGGGACTAGCGACAAGCACAGATACGCAGTATTTT,CASRGLATSTDTQYF
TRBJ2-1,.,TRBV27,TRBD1,TGTGCCAGCAGTTCCACAGGGGGTAGGATATACAATGAGCAGTTCTTC,CASSSTGGRIYNEQFF
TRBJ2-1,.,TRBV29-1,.,TGCAGCGTCCTCTCGAGCTCCTACAATGAGCAGTTCTTC,CSVLSSSYNEQFF
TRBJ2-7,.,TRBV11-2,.,TGTGCCAGCAGCCTCCCTCCGGGAAGAGTACCCGAGCAGTACTTC,CASSLPPGRVPEQYF
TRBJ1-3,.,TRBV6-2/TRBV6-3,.,TGTGCCAGCAGCTTCCGCCGAGACACCATATATTTT,CASSFRRDTIYF
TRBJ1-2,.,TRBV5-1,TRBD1,TGCGCCAGCAGCCCTGACAGGGACTATGGCTACACCTTC,CASSPDRDYGYTF